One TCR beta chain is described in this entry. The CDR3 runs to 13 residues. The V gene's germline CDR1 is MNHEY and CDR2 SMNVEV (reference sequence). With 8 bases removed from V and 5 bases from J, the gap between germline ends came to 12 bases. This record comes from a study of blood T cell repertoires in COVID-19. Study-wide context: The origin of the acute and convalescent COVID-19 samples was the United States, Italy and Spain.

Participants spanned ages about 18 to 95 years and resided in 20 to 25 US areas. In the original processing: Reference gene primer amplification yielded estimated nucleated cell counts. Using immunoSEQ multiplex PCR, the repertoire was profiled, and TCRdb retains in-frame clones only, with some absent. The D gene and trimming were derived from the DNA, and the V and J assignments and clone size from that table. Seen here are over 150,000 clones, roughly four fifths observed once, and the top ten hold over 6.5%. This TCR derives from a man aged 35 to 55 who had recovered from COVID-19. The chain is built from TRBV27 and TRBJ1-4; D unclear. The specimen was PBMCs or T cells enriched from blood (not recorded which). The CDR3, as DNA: TGTGCCAGCCGAGAGTGGTCAAATGAAAAACTGTTTTTT. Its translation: CASREWSNEKLFF.